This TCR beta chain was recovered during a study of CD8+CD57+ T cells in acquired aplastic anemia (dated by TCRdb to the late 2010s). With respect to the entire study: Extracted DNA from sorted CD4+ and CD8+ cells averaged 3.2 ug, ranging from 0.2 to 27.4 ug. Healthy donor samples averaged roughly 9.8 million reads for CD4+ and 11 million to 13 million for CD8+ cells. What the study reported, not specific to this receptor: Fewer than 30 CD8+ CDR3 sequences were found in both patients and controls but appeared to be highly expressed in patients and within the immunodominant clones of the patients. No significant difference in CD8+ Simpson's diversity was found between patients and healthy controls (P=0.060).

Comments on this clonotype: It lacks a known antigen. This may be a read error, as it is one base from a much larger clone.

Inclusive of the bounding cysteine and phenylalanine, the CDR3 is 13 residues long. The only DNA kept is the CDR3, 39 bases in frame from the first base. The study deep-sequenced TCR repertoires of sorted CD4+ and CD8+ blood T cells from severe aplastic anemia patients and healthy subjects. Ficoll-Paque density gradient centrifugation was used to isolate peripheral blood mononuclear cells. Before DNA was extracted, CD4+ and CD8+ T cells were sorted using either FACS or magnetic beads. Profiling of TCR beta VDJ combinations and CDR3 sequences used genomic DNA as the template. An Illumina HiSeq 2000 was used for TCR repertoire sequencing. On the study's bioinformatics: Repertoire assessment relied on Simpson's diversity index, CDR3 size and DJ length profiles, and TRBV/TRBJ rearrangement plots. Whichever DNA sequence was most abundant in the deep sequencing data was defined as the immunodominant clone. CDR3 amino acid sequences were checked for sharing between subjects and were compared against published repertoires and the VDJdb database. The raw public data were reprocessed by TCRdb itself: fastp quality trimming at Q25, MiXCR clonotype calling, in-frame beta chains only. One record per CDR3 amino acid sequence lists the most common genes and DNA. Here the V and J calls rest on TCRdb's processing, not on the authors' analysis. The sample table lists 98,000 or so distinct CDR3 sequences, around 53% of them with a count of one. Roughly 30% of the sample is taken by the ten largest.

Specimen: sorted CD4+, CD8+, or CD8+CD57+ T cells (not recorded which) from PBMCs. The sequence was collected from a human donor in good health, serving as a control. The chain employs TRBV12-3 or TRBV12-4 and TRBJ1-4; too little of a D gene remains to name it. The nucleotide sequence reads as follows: TGTGCCAGCAGTTCGCGGGGTGGTGAAAAACTGTCTTTT. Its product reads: CASSSRGGEKLSF.